This T cell receptor beta chain was sequenced in a study of blood T cell repertoires in COVID-19. Participant-reported clinical history was the basis for cohort assignment. V trimming: 8 bases; J trimming: 0 bases; junction bases outside the gene matches: 3. The CDR3 sequence is 15 residues long. The germline gives CDR1 SGHVS, CDR2 FNYEAQ. This table comes from immunoSEQ multiplex PCR, and its TCRdb copy is limited to in-frame clones, with some not included. This sample has about 280,000 clones, with 85% found just once. The rearrangement joins TRBV7-6 to TRBJ2-6; 8 nucleotides agree with TRBD1. Sequenced sample: PBMCs or T cells enriched from blood (not recorded which). The clonotype comes from a woman aged 45-65 years who had recovered from COVID-19. The CDR3 is CASGTGLSGANVLTF. DNA of the CDR3: TGTGCCAGCGGGACAGGCCTCTCTGGGGCCAACGTCCTGACTTTC.